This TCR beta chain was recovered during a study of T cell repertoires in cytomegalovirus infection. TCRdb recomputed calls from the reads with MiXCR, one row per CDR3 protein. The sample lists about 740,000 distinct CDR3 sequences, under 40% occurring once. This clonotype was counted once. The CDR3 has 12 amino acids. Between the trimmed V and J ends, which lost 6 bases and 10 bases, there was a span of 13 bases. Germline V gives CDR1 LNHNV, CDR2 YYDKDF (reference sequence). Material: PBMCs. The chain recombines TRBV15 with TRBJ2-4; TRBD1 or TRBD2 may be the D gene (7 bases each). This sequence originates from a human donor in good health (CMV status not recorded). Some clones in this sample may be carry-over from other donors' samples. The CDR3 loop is CATRAGGEIQYF. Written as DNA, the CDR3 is TGTGCCACCAGAGCAGGGGGGGAAATTCAGTACTTC.